The present T cell receptor (beta chain) was sequenced within a study of shared clonotypes between healthy human individuals. Study-level results: Shared across a handful of donors were around 4.7% of the naive CD4 clonotypes. Memory subsets generally showed lower estimated richness than naive subsets.

This CDR3 has 15 residues. Germline lookup yields CDR1 MNHNS and CDR2 SASEGT. V lost 6 bases, J lost 5 bases, and 17 bases lay in between. About this clone itself: The antigen is unknown.

Genomic DNA belonging to each subset was distributed in equal measure over several immunoSEQ plates. TCRdb's copy holds only in-frame clones and misses some; the assay was immunoSEQ multiplex PCR. This table has roughly 2 million clones, around 95% appearing once. This TCR was recovered from a man aged 18 to 35 in good health. The chain links TRBV6-1 to TRBJ1-5; possible D gene TRBD1, 5 bases. The specimen sequenced was naive CD4+ T cells sorted from blood. Subset noted: CD45RA+ positively selected. CDR3 amino acids: CASRAPWGGDQPQHF. The CDR3 DNA reads TGTGCCAGCAGGGCCCCCTGGGGAGGGGATCAGCCCCAGCATTTT.